This T cell receptor (beta chain) came from a study of control samples from healthy donors and cancer patients. This table comes from immunoSEQ multiplex PCR, and its TCRdb copy is limited to in-frame clones, with some not included. Found here are about 120,000 clones, more than 70% of them singletons; the top ten hold roughly 3.2%. Germline V gene lookup returns CDR1 SGHDN and CDR2 FVKESK. J lost 4 bases, V lost 5 bases, and 8 bases had no gene match. The CDR3 extends over 15 amino acids. This chain connects TRBV14 to TRBJ2-3; 8 bases are shared with TRBD2. Sequencing was done on a sample of blood. The origin of this receptor is a man aged 35 to 55 in good health. The DNA for the CDR3 is TGTGCCAGCAGCGCGCGGGGGGCCGTGTCAGATACGCAGTATTTT. Translation gives CASSARGAVSDTQYF.